The 20 T cell receptor beta chains reported below all come from one sample, sequenced in a study of cytomegalovirus exposure and HLA in healthy donors. Use of 60 Vbeta and 13 Jbeta primers characterized the PCR. The table came from immunoSEQ multiplex PCR; TCRdb's copy has only in-frame clones and leaves some out. The listing contains 100,000 to 150,000 clones. What was sequenced was PBMCs. The receptors come from a man aged 18 to 29 in good health and CMV-seronegative.

The chain combines TRBV4-1 with TRBJ2-7; a possible D gene is TRBD2 (5 bases). Between the trimmed V and J ends, which lost 4 bases and 5 bases, there was a span of 18 bases. The CDR3 loop spans 15 amino acids. From germline, CDR1 is MGHRA and CDR2 YSYEKL. CDR3 coding DNA: TGCGCCAGCAGCCCAGGACTTAGCGACGCAGACGAGCAGTACTTC. It yields the protein CASSPGLSDADEQYF.

CDR3 amino acids: CASSVTSGNTGELFF. In DNA, the CDR3 is TGCGCCAGCAGTGTTACTAGCGGGAACACCGGGGAGCTGTTTTTT. V gene TRBV10-2 combines with J gene TRBJ2-2; 8 bases are shared with TRBD2. Germline V gene data show CDR1 as WSHSY and CDR2 as SAAADI. The CDR3 is 15 amino acids. V shed 4 bases and J 1 base; nucleotides not matched to a gene: 2.

Turning to this clone: Other DNA variants within this sample encode the same CDR3. The rearrangement uses TRBV5-1 and TRBJ1-1; no firm D call. Trimming removed 3 bases from V and 1 base from J, with 7 bases in between. This CDR3 has 13 residues. Germline V lookup: CDR1 SGHRS, CDR2 YFSETQ. The CDR3 sequence: CASSSTGNTEAFF. CDR3 DNA: TGCGCCAGCAGCTCGACGGGGAACACTGAAGCTTTCTTT.

The V and J genes are TRBV14 and TRBJ2-5; 9 nucleotides agree with TRBD2. Germline V gives CDR1 SGHDN, CDR2 FVKESK. J gave up 4 bases and V 1 base, and 4 bases lay outside the gene matches. CDR3 length equals 15 residues. CDR3 region: CASSQVLAGRETQYF. The CDR3 coding sequence is TGTGCCAGCAGCCAAGTACTAGCGGGTAGAGAGACCCAGTACTTC.

V and J are TRBV5-4 and TRBJ2-2; TRBD2 agrees at 9 bases. The CDR3 length is 19 residues. The J segment lost 1 base and the V segment lost 2 bases, leaving 12 bases of the junction unmatched. Germline V lookup: CDR1 SGHNT, CDR2 YYREEE (reference sequence). In DNA, the CDR3 is TGTGCCAGCAGCTTTCCGACACTAGCGGGCGGGAGGAACACCGGGGAGCTGTTTTTT. It codes for CASSFPTLAGGRNTGELFF.

The gene calls are TRBV18 and TRBJ1-4; no clear D. Germline values: CDR1 KGHSH, CDR2 LQKENI. The CDR3 sequence is 15 residues long. Deletions cut 2 bases from V and 8 bases from J, with 15 bases between. The CDR3 coding sequence is TGTGCCAGCTCACCAGACAACGTTCCACAAGAAAAACTGTTTTTT. Encoded protein: CASSPDNVPQEKLFF. Full variable domain (rest looked up from reference TRBV18 and TRBJ1-4): NAGVMQNPRHLVRRRGQEARLRCSPMKGHSHVYWYRQLPEEGLKFMVYLQKENIIDESGMPKERFSAEFPKEGPSILRIQQVVRGDSAAYFCASSPDNVPQEKLFFGSGTQLSVL.

The rearrangement joins TRBV4-2 to TRBJ2-5; D is unresolved. Germline-derived CDR1 and CDR2 are LGHNA and YNFKEQ. This CDR3 has 13 residues. V was clipped by 1 base and J by 4 bases, with 7 bases between them. The DNA for the CDR3 is TGTGCCAGCAGCCAAGCCGTTCTAGAGACCCAGTACTTC. The encoded protein is CASSQAVLETQYF.

This chain joins TRBV5-1 and TRBJ2-5; a weak D match, TRBD2 (5 bases). From germline, CDR1 is SGHRS and CDR2 YFSETQ. The CDR3 is made up of 13 amino acids. V was clipped by 2 bases and J by 4 bases, with 9 bases between them. This CDR3 is CASSFGERETQYF. CDR3 nucleotides: TGCGCCAGCAGCTTTGGGGAGAGAGAGACCCAGTACTTC.

The genes are TRBV9 and TRBJ1-1; the D gene is possibly TRBD1 (5 bases). The CDR3 runs 15 residues. The germline V gene encodes CDR1 SGDLS and CDR2 YYNGEE. The ends were cut back, 0 bases at V and 5 bases at J, with 14 bases in the middle. CDR3 sequence reads: CASSVEVREGTEAFF. As DNA, the CDR3 is TGTGCCAGCAGCGTAGAAGTCAGGGAGGGAACTGAAGCTTTCTTT.

In the case of this clone: The sample contains more than one DNA sequence encoding this CDR3. This chain links TRBV28 with TRBJ2-7; perhaps TRBD2 as D (6 bases). Trimming removed 6 bases at V and 7 bases at J, with 10 bases between. Germline V gene sequence: CDR1 MDHEN, CDR2 SYDVKM. The CDR3 is 11 residues long. CDR3 coding DNA: TGTGCCAGCAGAACCGGAGGGGAGCAGTACTTC. This gives the protein CASRTGGEQYF.

The chain carries TRBV5-4 and TRBJ2-1; maybe TRBD2 (6 bases). This CDR3 has 14 residues. V lost 4 bases and J lost 9, with 17 bases in between. Germline loops: CDR1 SGHNT, CDR2 YYREEE (reference sequence). CDR3 nucleotides: TGTGCCAGCAGCCCCACGACTAGATTCGGTGAGCAGTTCTTC. Its translation is CASSPTTRFGEQFF.

The genes are TRBV5-1 and TRBJ1-1; 8 nucleotides match TRBD1. The V and J ends lost 3 bases and 3 bases, in that order; junction bases with no gene match: 7. The CDR3 runs to 15 residues. Germline V gene sequence: CDR1 SGHRS, CDR2 YFSETQ. CDR3 nucleotide sequence: TGCGCCAGCAGCTACGCAGGGGGCGGGGACACTGAAGCTTTCTTT. Translating gives CASSYAGGGDTEAFF.

This chain joins TRBV30 and TRBJ2-7; 9 bases are a match to TRBD2. Losses at the gene ends were 0 bases for V and 1 base for J; bases not matched to a gene: 4. The CDR3 runs 15 residues. The germline V gene encodes CDR1 GTSNPN and CDR2 SVGIG (reference sequence). CDR3 region: CAWSVGLASSYEQYF. In nucleotides, the CDR3 is TGTGCCTGGAGTGTAGGACTAGCGTCTTCCTACGAGCAGTACTTC. The entire variable domain, with the rest obtained from reference TRBV30 and TRBJ2-7, is as follows: SQTIHQWPATLVQPVGSPLSLECTVEGTSNPNLYWYRQAAGRGLQLLFYSVGIGQISSEVPQNLSASRPQDRQFILSSKKLLLSDSGFYLCAWSVGLASSYEQYFGPGTRLTVT.

The chain joins TRBV9 to TRBJ1-6; a weak D match, TRBD1 (6 bases). V was pared by 3 bases and J by 7 bases, with 14 bases between. Germline CDR1 is SGDLS and CDR2 is YYNGEE. CDR3 length equals 15 residues. The CDR3 sequence is CASSERTELNSPLHF. CDR3 DNA: TGTGCCAGCAGCGAAAGGACAGAGCTAAATTCACCCCTCCACTTT.

The chain has TRBV4-1 and TRBJ2-7; 16 nucleotides line up with TRBD2. Germline CDR1 is MGHRA and CDR2 is YSYEKL. V gave up 4 bases and J gave up 1 base; unmatched junction bases: 16. This CDR3 spans 21 amino acids. The CDR3 coding sequence is TGCGCCAGCAGCCGCGCGCTCAGGGGGGGACTAGCGGGAGGGACGTCCTACGAGCAGTACTTC. Translating gives CASSRALRGGLAGGTSYEQYF.

The chain carries TRBV5-1 and TRBJ2-2; possibly TRBD1 for D (5 bases). This CDR3 region has 14 residues. Germline-derived CDR1 and CDR2 are SGHRS and YFSETQ. Deletions cut 0 bases from V and 7 bases from J, with 10 bases between. DNA for the CDR3: TGCGCCAGCAGCTTGGGGCAGGGCGTCGGGGAGCTGTTTTTT. As protein: CASSLGQGVGELFF.

The rearrangement links TRBV5-1 to TRBJ2-1, with 7 bases identical to TRBD2. Germline V gives CDR1 SGHRS, CDR2 YFSETQ. The CDR3 is 13 residues long. The V gene end was trimmed by 1 base and the J gene end by 8 bases; junction bases not matched to a gene: 3. The CDR3 loop is CASSLTSDYEQFF. The CDR3 DNA reads TGCGCCAGCAGCTTGACTAGCGATTATGAGCAGTTCTTC.

The chain couples TRBV12-1 to TRBJ2-1; TRBD2 is the table's D call and was not checked against the DNA. TRBV12-1 is classified as a pseudogene. The CDR3 spans 16 residues. The CDR3 sequence is CASSSPTSGSSNEQFF. CDR3 sequence (DNA): TGTGCCAGCAGCTCCCCTACTAGCGGGAGCTCCAACGAGCAGTTCTTC.

The gene calls are TRBV5-6 and TRBJ2-1; the match to TRBD2 covers 11 bases. The CDR3 runs 15 residues. Germline V lookup: CDR1 SGHDT, CDR2 YYEEEE. V gave up 1 base and J gave up 9 bases; unmatched junction bases: 6. This CDR3 is CASSLSLAGVPEQFF. The CDR3 DNA is TGTGCCAGCAGCTTGTCACTAGCGGGAGTACCTGAGCAGTTCTTC.

V is TRBV19 and J is TRBJ1-1, with 8 bases fitting TRBD1. CDR1 and CDR2 from the germline V gene are LNHDA and SQIVND (reference sequence). The trim removed 4 bases at V and 11 bases at J, leaving 15 bases unmatched. The CDR3 runs to 15 residues. Written as DNA, the CDR3 is TGTGCCAGTAGTAGCCTACGACCCAGGGGGCAGGTGGCTTTCTTT. It yields the protein CASSSLRPRGQVAFF.